Described below is a single TCR beta chain sequence and its context. No antigen is known for it. Germline loops: CDR1 SGHNT, CDR2 YYREEE (reference sequence). The CDR3 contains 16 residues. V lost 3 bases, J lost 4 bases, and 3 bases stayed unmatched. This sample stems from a study of cytomegalovirus exposure and HLA in healthy donors. General study results and limits: Rare sequences made up most TCRs, while some public TCRs were found in many donors. A classifier reportedly called cytomegalovirus status with high sensitivity and specificity.

Primers: 60 Vbeta forward and 13 Jbeta reverse. This table comes from immunoSEQ multiplex PCR, and its TCRdb copy is limited to in-frame clones, with some not included. This sample has roughly 99,000 clones, with around 74% found just once. Though probably carrying unrecorded immune exposures, donors were nominally healthy at sampling. V and J are TRBV5-4 and TRBJ2-1; 14 bases line up with TRBD2. This clonotype originated in a woman aged 40 to 55 in good health and CMV-seropositive. Material: PBMCs. The DNA for the CDR3 is TGTGCCAGCAGCTGGGGACTAGCGGGGGCTTACAATGAGCAGTTCTTC. It translates to CASSWGLAGAYNEQFF.